Listed below are T cell receptor beta chains from one sample, sequenced in a study of metastatic and nonmetastatic thyroid tumors. TCRdb reanalyzed the PCR reads with MiXCR. The sample shows fewer than 40,000 clones, around half of them seen only once. What was sequenced was tumor tissue. The receptors shown here come from a male donor with papillary thyroid cancer or a benign thyroid nodule (not recorded which). Some clones in this sample may be carry-over from other donors' samples. CDR3s include the opening cysteine and the closing phenylalanine or tryptophan. D genes are given only for firm matches. The size field is filled for only some rows; it gives once, few, many or a size class.

v_gene: TRBV9; j_gene: TRBJ2-1; abundance: NA; d_gene: NA; CDR3aa: CASSVDPTGTPDNEQFF; CDR3nt: TGTGCCAGCAGCGTAGATCCAACCGGGACTCCCGACAATGAGCAGTTCTTC
v_gene: TRBV7-8; j_gene: TRBJ2-1; abundance: NA; d_gene: NA; CDR3aa: CASSRDLGDEQFF; CDR3nt: TGTGCCAGCAGCCGGGACTTAGGGGATGAGCAGTTCTTC
v_gene: TRBV12-3/TRBV12-4; j_gene: TRBJ1-4; abundance: NA; d_gene: TRBD1; CDR3aa: CASRPGQGLWGEKLFF; CDR3nt: TGTGCCAGCAGACCGGGACAGGGGTTATGGGGTGAAAAACTGTTTTTT
v_gene: TRBV20-1; j_gene: TRBJ1-6; abundance: NA; d_gene: NA; CDR3aa: CSARDPRLPRGDSPLHF; CDR3nt: TGCAGTGCTAGAGATCCGAGACTCCCACGGGGCGATTCACCCCTCCACTTT
v_gene: TRBV6-5; j_gene: TRBJ2-7; abundance: NA; d_gene: NA; CDR3aa: CASSCSRQEYF; CDR3nt: TGTGCCAGCAGTTGCTCCCGACAGGAGTACTTC
v_gene: TRBV5-1; j_gene: TRBJ1-1; abundance: NA; d_gene: NA; CDR3aa: CASSLGGMNTEAFF; CDR3nt: TGCGCCAGCAGCTTGGGTGGGATGAACACTGAAGCTTTCTTT
v_gene: TRBV20-1; j_gene: TRBJ2-7; abundance: NA; d_gene: TRBD2; CDR3aa: CSARAFSGLFYEQYF; CDR3nt: TGCAGTGCTAGAGCATTTAGCGGGCTGTTCTACGAGCAGTACTTC
v_gene: TRBV12-3/TRBV12-4; j_gene: TRBJ1-6; abundance: NA; d_gene: TRBD1; CDR3aa: CASSADRRSPLHF; CDR3nt: TGTGCCAGCAGTGCGGACAGGAGGTCACCCCTCCACTTT
v_gene: TRBV14; j_gene: TRBJ2-1; abundance: NA; d_gene: NA; CDR3aa: CASSQLTSYNEQFF; CDR3nt: TGTGCCAGCAGCCAATTAACGTCCTACAATGAGCAGTTCTTC
v_gene: TRBV28; j_gene: TRBJ2-7; abundance: few; d_gene: NA; CDR3aa: CASTGTTYEQYF; CDR3nt: TGTGCCAGCACCGGGACAACCTACGAGCAGTACTTC
v_gene: TRBV6-1; j_gene: TRBJ2-1; abundance: NA; d_gene: NA; CDR3aa: CASSRDSRGPEQFF; CDR3nt: TGTGCCAGCAGCCGGGACTCCCGAGGCCCTGAGCAGTTCTTC
v_gene: TRBV5-1; j_gene: TRBJ1-2; abundance: NA; d_gene: TRBD1; CDR3aa: CASSLYLTGMDGYTF; CDR3nt: TGCGCCAGCAGCTTGTATCTGACAGGGATGGATGGCTACACCTTC
v_gene: TRBV7-3; j_gene: TRBJ1-2; abundance: NA; d_gene: NA; CDR3aa: CASSLEGRTSYGYTF; CDR3nt: TGTGCCAGCAGCTTAGAGGGGCGGACCAGCTATGGCTACACCTTC
v_gene: TRBV2; j_gene: TRBJ2-7; abundance: NA; d_gene: NA; CDR3aa: CASSEVSFVREQYF; CDR3nt: TGTGCCAGCAGTGAAGTCTCGTTCGTTCGTGAGCAGTACTTC
v_gene: TRBV6-5; j_gene: TRBJ2-7; abundance: NA; d_gene: TRBD2; CDR3aa: CASSSLTGTSGTSYEQYF; CDR3nt: TGTGCCAGCAGCTCCCTGACCGGGACTAGCGGGACCTCCTACGAGCAGTACTTC
v_gene: TRBV7-6; j_gene: TRBJ1-6; abundance: NA; d_gene: NA; CDR3aa: CASSLTGQGYNSPLHF; CDR3nt: TGTGCCAGCAGCTTAACAGGGCAAGGGTATAATTCACCCCTCCACTTT
v_gene: TRBV6-9; j_gene: TRBJ1-5; abundance: NA; d_gene: NA; CDR3aa: CASSDTYQPQHF; CDR3nt: TGCGCCAGCAGTGACACCTATCAGCCCCAGCATTTT
v_gene: TRBV6-2/TRBV6-3; j_gene: TRBJ2-7; abundance: NA; d_gene: NA; CDR3aa: CASSYSGLSYEQYF; CDR3nt: TGTGCCAGCAGTTACTCCGGACTATCTTACGAGCAGTACTTC
v_gene: TRBV12-3/TRBV12-4; j_gene: TRBJ2-5; abundance: NA; d_gene: TRBD2; CDR3aa: CATSGGVGTQYF; CDR3nt: TGTGCCACCAGCGGGGGTGTGGGGACCCAGTACTTC
v_gene: TRBV4-2; j_gene: TRBJ2-7; abundance: NA; d_gene: TRBD2; CDR3aa: CASSQEETSGSWEQYF; CDR3nt: TGTGCCAGCAGCCAAGAAGAGACTAGCGGGAGTTGGGAGCAGTACTTC
v_gene: TRBV20-1; j_gene: TRBJ2-7; abundance: NA; d_gene: TRBD2; CDR3aa: CSAVLGEGFYEQYF; CDR3nt: TGCAGTGCCGTCCTGGGGGAGGGATTTTACGAGCAGTACTTC
v_gene: TRBV20-1; j_gene: TRBJ2-2; abundance: few; d_gene: TRBD2; CDR3aa: CSASPLGLAKNTGELFF; CDR3nt: TGCAGTGCTAGTCCTCTGGGACTAGCGAAGAACACCGGGGAGCTGTTTTTT
v_gene: TRBV4-3; j_gene: TRBJ2-2; abundance: NA; d_gene: NA; CDR3aa: CASSQDSSTGELFF; CDR3nt: TGCGCCAGCAGCCAAGATAGTAGTACCGGGGAGCTGTTTTTT
v_gene: TRBV12-5; j_gene: TRBJ2-7; abundance: few; d_gene: NA; CDR3aa: CASGLPRDGDEQYF; CDR3nt: TGTGCTAGTGGTTTGCCCCGGGACGGGGACGAGCAGTACTTC
v_gene: TRBV11-2; j_gene: TRBJ2-1; abundance: NA; d_gene: TRBD2; CDR3aa: CASSLLAGVDEQFF; CDR3nt: TGTGCCAGCAGCTTGCTAGCGGGAGTGGATGAGCAGTTCTTC
v_gene: TRBV18; j_gene: TRBJ1-2; abundance: NA; d_gene: NA; CDR3aa: CASSPGSNYGYTF; CDR3nt: TGTGCCAGCTCACCCGGGTCCAACTATGGCTACACCTTC
v_gene: TRBV4-1; j_gene: TRBJ2-3; abundance: NA; d_gene: NA; CDR3aa: CASSQDARGGDTQYF; CDR3nt: TGCGCCAGCAGCCAAGATGCCAGGGGTGGCGATACGCAGTATTTT
v_gene: TRBV4-1; j_gene: TRBJ2-7; abundance: once; d_gene: NA; CDR3aa: CASSQDKRGGLNEQYF; CDR3nt: TGCGCCAGCAGCCAAGATAAGAGGGGAGGCTTAAACGAGCAGTACTTC
v_gene: TRBV27; j_gene: TRBJ2-1; abundance: NA; d_gene: NA; CDR3aa: CASSLSGNNEQFF; CDR3nt: TGTGCCAGCAGTTTATCTGGAAACAATGAGCAGTTCTTC
v_gene: TRBV11-2; j_gene: TRBJ1-2; abundance: NA; d_gene: NA; CDR3aa: CASSPIRGGNGYTF; CDR3nt: TGTGCCAGCAGCCCAATCAGGGGAGGAAATGGCTACACCTTC
v_gene: TRBV20-1; j_gene: TRBJ2-3; abundance: NA; d_gene: TRBD1; CDR3aa: CSALTGEGTDTQYF; CDR3nt: TGCAGTGCCCTGACAGGGGAGGGCACAGATACGCAGTATTTT
v_gene: TRBV30; j_gene: TRBJ1-1; abundance: NA; d_gene: NA; CDR3aa: CARSYPGHMNTEAFF; CDR3nt: TGTGCCCGGAGTTACCCGGGACACATGAACACTGAAGCTTTCTTC
v_gene: TRBV5-1; j_gene: TRBJ2-1; abundance: NA; d_gene: NA; CDR3aa: CASSLTVGSYNEQFF; CDR3nt: TGCGCCAGCAGCTTGACAGTAGGTTCCTACAATGAGCAGTTCTTC
v_gene: TRBV7-8; j_gene: TRBJ1-5; abundance: NA; d_gene: NA; CDR3aa: CASSLALLGQPQHF; CDR3nt: TGTGCCAGCAGCTTAGCGCTTTTGGGTCAGCCCCAGCATTTT
v_gene: TRBV11-2; j_gene: TRBJ2-7; abundance: few; d_gene: NA; CDR3aa: CASSLSARYEQYF; CDR3nt: TGTGCCAGCAGCTTATCAGCTCGATACGAGCAGTACTTC
v_gene: TRBV12-3/TRBV12-4; j_gene: TRBJ2-7; abundance: NA; d_gene: NA; CDR3aa: CASSLIRVGEQYF; CDR3nt: TGTGCCAGCAGTTTAATTAGGGTTGGGGAGCAGTACTTC
v_gene: TRBV28; j_gene: TRBJ2-7; abundance: few; d_gene: NA; CDR3aa: CASSLSGYEQYF; CDR3nt: TGTGCCAGCAGTTTATCGGGATACGAGCAGTACTTC
v_gene: TRBV6-1; j_gene: TRBJ2-7; abundance: few; d_gene: NA; CDR3aa: CASTGRSLPLRYEQYF; CDR3nt: TGTGCCAGCACTGGGAGGTCTCTCCCCCTTCGCTACGAGCAGTACTTC
v_gene: TRBV20-1; j_gene: TRBJ1-6; abundance: once; d_gene: NA; CDR3aa: CSARNSGNSPLHF; CDR3nt: TGCAGTGCTAGGAACAGCGGCAATTCACCCCTCCACTTT
v_gene: TRBV6-1; j_gene: TRBJ2-7; abundance: few; d_gene: TRBD1; CDR3aa: CASSDRGSVQQYF; CDR3nt: TGTGCCAGCAGTGACAGGGGGAGTGTCCAGCAGTACTTC
v_gene: TRBV6-1; j_gene: TRBJ1-2; abundance: NA; d_gene: NA; CDR3aa: CASSEVGGSGYGYTF; CDR3nt: TGTGCCAGCAGTGAAGTTGGGGGGAGCGGCTATGGCTACACCTTC
v_gene: TRBV30; j_gene: TRBJ2-7; abundance: NA; d_gene: NA; CDR3aa: CAWSPWGFREQYF; CDR3nt: TGTGCCTGGAGTCCCTGGGGGTTTCGGGAGCAGTACTTC